These 12 T cell receptor beta chains came from one sample sequenced in a study of metastatic and nonmetastatic thyroid tumors. Thyroid surgery was preceded by no treatment in any patient. TCRdb re-analyzed the PCR reads through MiXCR. The sample consists of around 30,000 clones, more than 20% of them appearing once. Specimen: blood. The receptors derive from a female donor with papillary thyroid cancer or a benign thyroid nodule (not recorded which). Some clones in this sample may be carry-over from other donors' samples.

This clone is categorized as medium-sized (0.01 to 0.1%). This sequence joins TRBV12-3 or TRBV12-4 and TRBJ1-2, with a possible D match to TRBD1 (5 bases). This CDR3 contains 16 residues. The germline V and J ends were trimmed by 4 bases and 4 bases, with 19 bases remaining between them. Written as DNA, the CDR3 is TGTGCCAGCAGTTCCCGGGGCCGACTCATCTTCTATGGCTACACCTTC. This codes for CASSSRGRLIFYGYTF.

This clone was found many times. The gene calls are TRBV4-3 and TRBJ2-7, with 9 nucleotides matching TRBD1. The length of the CDR3 is 15 residues. Germline-derived CDR1 and CDR2 are LGHNA and YSLEER. J gave up 2 bases and V 4 bases, and 6 bases lay outside the gene matches. The CDR3 is CASSPGQGRTYEQYF. In DNA form, the CDR3 reads TGCGCCAGCAGCCCAGGACAGGGGAGGACCTACGAGCAGTACTTC.

This clone appeared many times. This sequence joins TRBV6-2 or TRBV6-3 and TRBJ2-5; D possibly corresponds to TRBD2 (6 bases). V gave up 7 bases and J gave up 5 bases, with 17 bases separating them. The CDR3 extends over 14 amino acids. Germline V lookup: CDR1 MNHEY, CDR2 SVGEGT. This CDR3 is CASIRQGGDETQYF. The CDR3 nucleotides read TGTGCCAGCATCCGACAAGGAGGGGATGAGACCCAGTACTTC.

Of note for this clone: A much larger clone is a single base away; this may be a read error. The V and J genes are TRBV29-1 and TRBJ1-2; a possible D gene is TRBD1 (6 bases). The CDR3 has 12 amino acids. The V gene's germline CDR1 is SQVTM and CDR2 ANQGSEA. DNA of the CDR3: TGCAGCTTTGATCCGGGGGCGCGTGGCTACACCTTC. Translated, it gives CSFDPGARGYTF. The full variable domain, completed using reference TRBV29-1 and TRBJ1-2, is SAVISQKPSRDICQRGTSLTIQCQVDSQVTMMFWYRQQPGQSLTLIATANQGSEATYESGFVIDKFPISRPNLTFSTLTVSNMSPEDSSIYLCSFDPGARGYTFGSGTRLTVV.

This clone was counted many times. The chain employs TRBV19 and TRBJ1-1; TRBD1 is a possible D gene (5 bases). The V gene lost 6 bases and the J gene lost 1 base, with 18 bases spanning the gap. This CDR3 is 16 amino acids long. Germline V gives CDR1 LNHDA, CDR2 SQIVND (reference sequence). CDR3 coding DNA: TGTGCCAGTAGAAAGACTGGGGGACGGGGGAACACTGAAGCTTTCTTT. As protein: CASRKTGGRGNTEAFF. Drawing the rest from reference TRBV19 and TRBJ1-1, the complete variable domain is DGGITQSPKYLFRKEGQNVTLSCEQNLNHDAMYWYRQDPGQGLRLIYYSQIVNDFQKGDIAEGYSVSREKKESFPLTVTSAQKNPTAFYLCASRKTGGRGNTEAFFGQGTRLTVV.

This clone counts as medium-sized (0.01 to 0.1%). The chain links TRBV20-1 to TRBJ2-7; tentatively, D is TRBD2 (6 bases). The CDR3 is 16 amino acids. Germline assignment: CDR1 DFQATT and CDR2 SNEGSKA (reference sequence). V was pared by 0 bases and J by 1 base, with 16 bases between. CDR3 sequence: CSARDLLSSGSYEQYF. The CDR3 bases are TGCAGTGCTAGAGATCTCCTGAGTAGCGGATCCTACGAGCAGTACTTC.

This clone was observed a handful of times. V gene TRBV7-3 combines with J gene TRBJ2-1, with TRBD1 identical over 7 bases. The CDR3 loop spans 15 amino acids. CDR1 and CDR2 (germline): SGHTA, FQGTGA. V trimming: 1 base; J trimming: 5 bases; junction bases outside the gene matches: 5. Written as DNA, the CDR3 is TGTGCCAGCAGCTTAAGACAGGGAACCCACAATGAGCAGTTCTTC. It specifies CASSLRQGTHNEQFF.

V usage is TRBV7-8 and J usage is TRBJ1-5; D gene unclear. The V and J ends lost 4 bases and 6 bases respectively, with 16 bases between them. This CDR3 has 15 residues. CDR1 SGHVS and CDR2 FQNEAQ come from the germline V gene. This CDR3 reads CASSSDRVRGQPQHF. The CDR3 DNA sequence: TGTGCCAGCAGCTCAGACCGGGTCCGGGGTCAGCCCCAGCATTTT.

In the case of this clone: The junction departs from germline at one end; a sequencing error may be responsible. V is TRBV7-2 and J is TRBJ1-2; 7 bases match TRBD1. This CDR3 spans 14 amino acids. CDR1 is SGHTA and CDR2 is FQGNSA in the germline V gene. Here the CDR3 reads CASSLGGGVYGYTF. CDR3 coding DNA: TGCGCCAGCAGCTTAGGAGGGGGCGTCTATGGCTACACCTTC.

This clone showed up many times. The chain is built from TRBV6-1 and TRBJ1-2; D is ambiguous. Trimming took off 6 bases at V and 0 bases at J, with 14 bases between the two ends. Germline lookup yields CDR1 MNHNS and CDR2 SASEGT. The CDR3 is 15 amino acids. CDR3 protein: CASRRAGRSNYGYTF. CDR3 sequence (DNA): TGTGCCAGCAGAAGAGCCGGGAGGTCTAACTATGGCTACACCTTC.

This clone is deemed medium-sized. J is TRBJ1-5 and V is TRBV28, with D possibly being TRBD1 (6 bases). The CDR3 is made up of 16 amino acids. Germline loops: CDR1 MDHEN, CDR2 SYDVKM. V lost 4 bases and J lost 8, with 21 bases in between. CDR3 residues: CASSSTGLGPNEPQHF. For the CDR3, the DNA is TGTGCCAGCAGTTCGACAGGATTGGGGCCGAATGAGCCCCAGCATTTT.

This clone was recorded a few times. The genes are TRBV6-1 and TRBJ1-1, with D perhaps matching TRBD1 (5 bases). This CDR3 has 14 amino acids. V dropped 7 bases and J dropped 10 bases, with 22 bases sitting between them. Germline loops: CDR1 MNHNS, CDR2 SASEGT. CDR3 nucleotides: TGTGCCAGCAATCCGACATGGGACGCCACTTCAGCTTTCTTT. Encoded protein: CASNPTWDATSAFF.